The 23 T cell receptor beta chains below were found in one sample sequenced in a study of cytomegalovirus exposure and HLA in healthy donors. Libraries were prepared by immunoSEQ multiplex PCR; TCRdb keeps only in-frame clonotypes and omits some of them. The sample shows fewer than 200,000 clones, about 90% of them seen only once. Sequenced sample: PBMCs. These receptors were collected from a woman younger than 35 in good health and CMV-seropositive.

J is TRBJ1-1 and V is TRBV7-9, with unresolved D. The length of the CDR3 is 13 residues. Per the germline V gene, CDR1 is SEHNR and CDR2 is FQNEAQ (reference sequence). V was pared by 2 bases and J by 5 bases, with 9 bases between. The chain's CDR3 is CASSLLERTEAFF. As DNA, the CDR3 is TGTGCCAGCAGCTTATTAGAGAGGACTGAAGCTTTCTTT.

This clone was detected a few times. The chain carries TRBV4-2 and TRBJ2-1, with unresolved D. The CDR3 loop spans 15 amino acids. CDR1 LGHNA and CDR2 YNFKEQ come from the germline V gene. Deletions cut 0 bases from V and 4 bases from J, with 10 bases between. CDR3 DNA sequence: TGTGCCAGCAGCCAAGATCGAGAGTATTACAATGAGCAGTTCTTC. Translating gives CASSQDREYYNEQFF.

The chain joins TRBV5-1 to TRBJ1-1; possible D gene TRBD1, 6 bases. Germline V gives CDR1 SGHRS, CDR2 YFSETQ. This CDR3 region has 14 residues. Trimming shortened V by 4 bases and J by 1 base, and 11 bases separated the two germline ends. The CDR3 loop reads CASSPETGNTEAFF. The CDR3 nucleotides are TGCGCCAGCAGCCCGGAGACAGGGAACACTGAAGCTTTCTTT.

This chain joins TRBV6-5 and TRBJ1-5, with 9 bases aligning to TRBD1. The length of the CDR3 is 14 residues. Germline CDR1 MNHEY, CDR2 SVGAGI. V dropped 2 bases and J dropped 7; count of bases not matched to a gene: 3. The DNA of the CDR3 is TGTGCCAGCAGTTACGTGGGACAGGGACAGCCCCAGCATTTT. Amino acid sequence: CASSYVGQGQPQHF.

CDR3 DNA sequence: TGTGCCAGCAGTTACGACAGCACAATGAACACTGAAGCTTTCTTT. It yields the protein CASSYDSTMNTEAFF. The gene calls are TRBV6-5 and TRBJ1-1; a possible D gene is TRBD1 (5 bases). The ends were cut back, 2 bases at V and 0 bases at J, with 10 bases in the middle. Germline V lookup: CDR1 MNHEY, CDR2 SVGAGI. There are 15 residues in the CDR3.

This clone was observed a single time. The chain combines TRBV4-3 with TRBJ2-3, with 9 bases identical to TRBD2. The CDR3 consists of 17 residues. With 1 base clipped from V and 3 bases from J, the junction kept 8 bases outside the gene matches. Germline V lookup: CDR1 LGHNA, CDR2 YSLEER. CDR3 sequence (DNA): TGCGCCAGCAGCCAAGGCCGCTTCGCGGGAGGGACAGATACGCAGTATTTT. Protein product: CASSQGRFAGGTDTQYF.

The chain uses TRBV5-1 and TRBJ2-3, with D perhaps matching TRBD2 (5 bases). With 5 bases removed from V and 4 bases from J, the gap between germline ends came to 14 bases. CDR1 SGHRS and CDR2 YFSETQ come from the germline V gene. The CDR3 is 14 residues long. CDR3 sequence: CASSALWRADTQYF. DNA of the CDR3: TGCGCCAGCAGTGCCCTTTGGCGGGCAGATACGCAGTATTTT.

This chain joins TRBV7-9 and TRBJ1-6; 8 bases map to TRBD1. This CDR3 region has 16 residues. The germline CDR1 and CDR2 sequences are SEHNR and FQNEAQ (reference sequence). After removal of 5 bases from V and 5 bases from J, the junction contained 8 bases not matched to a gene. The CDR3 here is CASSPETGAHNSPLHF. The CDR3 DNA follows: TGTGCCAGCAGCCCCGAGACAGGGGCGCATAATTCACCCCTCCACTTT.

This chain links TRBV21-1 with TRBJ1-5; the table names TRBD1, a call not compared with the DNA. TRBV21-1 is shown as a pseudogene. There are 16 residues in the CDR3. CDR3 residues: CASSKGDRGRNQPQHF. Here the CDR3 DNA reads TGTGCCAGCAGCAAAGGGGACAGGGGGCGCAATCAGCCCCAGCATTTT.

J is TRBJ2-5 and V is TRBV28; 9 bases map to TRBD1. Germline V gene lookup returns CDR1 MDHEN and CDR2 SYDVKM. The CDR3 has 14 residues. After removal of 5 bases from V and 5 bases from J, the junction contained 6 bases not matched to a gene. CDR3 bases: TGTGCCAGCAGTACCCGAGACAGGGGGGAGACCCAGTACTTC. It encodes CASSTRDRGETQYF. Filled out from reference TRBV28 and TRBJ2-5, the complete variable domain reads DVKVTQSSRYLVKRTGEKVFLECVQDMDHENMFWYRQDPGLGLRLIYFSYDVKMKEKGDIPEGYSVSREKKERFSLILESASTNQTSMYLCASSTRDRGETQYFGPGTRLLVL.

J is TRBJ1-1 and V is TRBV30; D not certain. CDR3 length: 13 amino acids. The germline CDR1 and CDR2 sequences are GTSNPN and SVGIG (reference sequence). The germline V and J ends were trimmed by 0 bases and 6 bases, with 11 bases remaining between them. Here the CDR3 DNA reads TGTGCCTGGAGTGTACGTTTGGCAGCTGAAGCTTTCTTT. This translates into CAWSVRLAAEAFF. Using reference TRBV30 and TRBJ1-1 for the parts outside the CDR3, the full variable domain is SQTIHQWPATLVQPVGSPLSLECTVEGTSNPNLYWYRQAAGRGLQLLFYSVGIGQISSEVPQNLSASRPQDRQFILSSKKLLLSDSGFYLCAWSVRLAAEAFFGQGTRLTVV.

The J gene is TRBJ2-7, the V gene TRBV19; 11 bases line up with TRBD1. The trim removed 5 bases at V and 5 bases at J, leaving 2 bases unmatched. This CDR3 spans 13 amino acids. Looked up from germline, CDR1 is LNHDA and CDR2 is SQIVND (reference sequence). The CDR3 loop is CASSWTGGHEQYF. The CDR3 DNA reads TGTGCCAGTAGTTGGACAGGGGGCCACGAGCAGTACTTC.

V gene TRBV11-2 combines with J gene TRBJ2-7; TRBD1 matches 7 bases. The CDR3 has 15 amino acids. Losses at the gene ends were 5 bases for V and 3 bases for J; bases not matched to a gene: 10. The germline V gene has CDR1 SGHAT and CDR2 FQNNGV. Here the CDR3 DNA reads TGTGCCAGCAGCGCCTTAACAGGGGCCCGCTACGAGCAGTACTTC. Translating it yields CASSALTGARYEQYF.

The chain uses TRBV10-3 and TRBJ1-2, with 7 bases identical to TRBD1. V lost 10 bases to trimming and J lost 4 bases; unmatched junction nucleotides: 9. In germline, CDR1 is ENHRY, CDR2 SYGVKD. The CDR3 has 13 amino acids. The CDR3 nucleotides read TGTGCCACCCGGGACAGTCTAGGCTATGGCTACACCTTC. Translation: CATRDSLGYGYTF.

The V gene is TRBV2, the J gene TRBJ1-5; 10 bases fit TRBD1. The germline CDR1 and CDR2 sequences are SNHLY and FYNNEI. V shed 7 bases and J 7 bases; nucleotides not matched to a gene: 7. This CDR3 has 14 amino acids. CDR3 bases: TGTGCCAGCAACCTTGGACAGGGGGAACAGCCCCAGCATTTT. This codes for CASNLGQGEQPQHF.

The chain employs TRBV5-4 and TRBJ1-2; a possible D gene is TRBD1 (5 bases). The V and J ends lost 3 bases and 6 bases respectively, with 15 bases between them. CDR1 is SGHNT and CDR2 is YYREEE in the germline V gene (reference sequence). The CDR3 length is 14 residues. CDR3 nucleotide sequence: TGTGCCAGCAGCTCAGATTCCAGGGTCCATGGCTACACCTTC. This translates into CASSSDSRVHGYTF.

This clone was detected once. The chain links TRBV6-4 to TRBJ2-1; 10 nucleotides agree with TRBD1. The V and J ends lost 0 bases and 3 bases, in that order; junction bases with no gene match: 2. The CDR3 contains 16 residues. CDR1 and CDR2 from the germline V gene are MRHNA and SNTAGT. CDR3 loop: CASSDSGTGDYNEQFF. The CDR3 region has the DNA TGTGCCAGCAGTGACTCCGGGACAGGGGACTACAATGAGCAGTTCTTC.

The V gene is TRBV5-1, the J gene TRBJ2-7; possibly TRBD1 for D (6 bases). The CDR3 runs 15 residues. Trimming removed 0 bases at V and 7 bases at J, with 17 bases between. Germline lookup yields CDR1 SGHRS and CDR2 YFSETQ. The CDR3 region is CASSLGSLGAREQYF. The CDR3 nucleotides are TGCGCCAGCAGCTTGGGGTCGTTGGGGGCGCGGGAGCAGTACTTC.

The rearrangement joins TRBV7-8 to TRBJ1-1; no definite D call. The CDR3 extends over 12 amino acids. Germline V lookup: CDR1 SGHVS, CDR2 FQNEAQ. Trimming pared 7 bases from V and 2 bases from J, leaving 8 bases between. The CDR3 DNA reads as TGTGCCAGCACGGCAGGTAACACTGAAGCTTTCTTT. Its translation: CASTAGNTEAFF.

The V call is TRBV5-1, the J call TRBJ2-7; D may be TRBD1 (6 bases). The CDR3 length is 16 residues. V shed 0 bases and J shed 0 bases, with 13 bases lying between them. CDR1 and CDR2 (germline): SGHRS, YFSETQ. CDR3 amino acids: CASSLARDTYSYEQYF. Here the CDR3 DNA reads TGCGCCAGCAGCTTGGCCAGGGACACTTACTCCTACGAGCAGTACTTC.

The chain joins TRBV7-2 to TRBJ2-4; 15 nucleotides line up with TRBD2. Germline CDR1 reads SGHTA; CDR2 reads FQGNSA. The CDR3 has 19 amino acids. Losses at the gene ends were 5 bases for V and 3 bases for J; bases not matched to a gene: 11. CDR3 in DNA: TGTGCCAGCAGCCAATGGACTAGCGGGAGGGTCGTTGGCAAAAACATTCAGTACTTC. Its translation: CASSQWTSGRVVGKNIQYF.

The CDR3 region is CASSWAGKPLSGNTIYF. The CDR3, as DNA: TGTGCCAGCAGCTGGGCGGGGAAGCCCCTCTCTGGAAACACCATATATTTT. J is TRBJ1-3 and V is TRBV7-8; D ambiguous. CDR3 size: 17 residues. Trimming took 4 bases from V and 0 from J, leaving 16 bases between them. The germline V gene has CDR1 SGHVS and CDR2 FQNEAQ. The full variable domain, with the rest looked up from reference TRBV7-8 and TRBJ1-3, is GAGVSQSPRYKVAKRGQDVALRCDPISGHVSLFWYQQALGQGPEFLTYFQNEAQLDKSGLPSDRFFAERPEGSVSTLKIQRTQQEDSAVYLCASSWAGKPLSGNTIYFGEGSWLTVV.

This clone appeared once. The CDR3 region is CASSQVPGVGQPQHF. The CDR3 nucleotides read TGCGCCAGCAGCCAAGTCCCAGGGGTCGGTCAGCCCCAGCATTTT. The chain has TRBV4-1 and TRBJ1-5; D is possibly TRBD1 (6 bases). This CDR3 has 15 amino acids. CDR1 and CDR2 from the germline V gene are MGHRA and YSYEKL. Trimming took off 1 base at V and 6 bases at J, with 13 bases between the two ends.